This T cell receptor (beta chain) was recorded in a study of cytomegalovirus exposure and HLA in healthy donors. General observations from the study: In a later analysis, 16,951 TCR beta sequences were associated with HLA alleles at 0.05 false discovery rate.

Details on this clone: Antigen unknown.

Germline loops: CDR1 MGHDK, CDR2 SYGVNS. The CDR3 spans 13 residues. V gave up 4 bases and J gave up 8 bases, with 12 bases separating them. Amplification used 60 Vbeta primers and 13 Jbeta primers. Sequencing was performed with immunoSEQ multiplex PCR; in TCRdb, only in-frame clones are kept and a portion is missing. This table has some 140,000 clones, roughly 77% appearing once. The receptor was derived from a man aged 25 to 45 in good health. The sequenced sample was PBMCs. The chain is built from TRBV25-1 and TRBJ2-1; D is ambiguous. CDR3 in amino acids: CASSGQLWHEQFF. The CDR3, as DNA: TGTGCCAGCAGTGGGCAACTATGGCATGAGCAGTTCTTC.